These 7 T cell receptor beta chains originate from one sample sequenced in a study of patients and donors after allogeneic stem cell transplantation. MiXCR, applied by TCRdb to the RT-PCR reads, yields one record per CDR3 protein. The table has hundreds of thousands of distinct CDR3 sequences, approximately 14% seen once; the top ten hold under 14%. Sequences were obtained from blood, either unsorted or a sorted T cell fraction (not recorded which). Receptors were obtained from a human donor who was either an allogeneic HSCT recipient or a stem cell or donor lymphocyte infusion donor (not recorded which). It is not recorded whose cells these are; they may come from a transplant donor.

With respect to this clonotype: At one end, the junction sequence differs from germline, possibly due to a read error. The chain combines TRBV20-1 with TRBJ1-5; no reliable D call. CDR1 and CDR2 from the germline V gene are DFQATT and SNEGSKA (reference sequence). CDR3 length: 15 amino acids. CDR3 region: CSARESGVRNQLQHF. CDR3 sequence (DNA): TGCAGTGCTAGGGAATCCGGCGTACGCAATCAGCTCCAGCATTTT.

The V gene is TRBV3-1, the J gene TRBJ2-3; 7 positions agree with TRBD2. The length of the CDR3 is 13 residues. The germline CDR1 and CDR2 sequences are LGHDT and YNNKEL (reference sequence). V gave up 0 bases and J gave up 8 bases; unmatched junction bases: 2. The CDR3 DNA follows: TGTGCCAGCAGCCAAGACCCGGGGGGTACGCAGTATTTT. Its protein is CASSQDPGGTQYF.

This clonotype was picked up many times. V usage is TRBV12-3 or TRBV12-4 and J usage is TRBJ1-5; TRBD1 agrees at 10 bases. V dropped 6 bases and J dropped 2; count of bases not matched to a gene: 7. The CDR3 covers 16 residues. CDR3 nucleotide sequence: TGTGCCAGCAGATTCGCCGGGACAGGGGGCAATCAGCCCCAGCATTTT. Its protein is CASRFAGTGGNQPQHF.

This chain links TRBV4-2 with TRBJ1-1; perhaps TRBD1 as D (6 bases). CDR3 length: 17 residues. From germline, CDR1 is LGHNA and CDR2 YNFKEQ. Deletions cut 4 bases from V and 4 bases from J, with 22 bases between. CDR3 amino acids: CASSPYGRGANFTEAFF. The CDR3 DNA follows: TGTGCCAGCAGCCCCTACGGTAGGGGGGCGAATTTCACTGAAGCTTTCTTT.

V gene TRBV14 combines with J gene TRBJ1-1, with 8 nucleotides matching TRBD1. J gave up 4 bases and V 7 bases, and 2 bases lay outside the gene matches. From germline, CDR1 is SGHDN and CDR2 FVKESK. The CDR3 totals 12 residues. In DNA form, the CDR3 reads TGTGCCAGCAACAGGGGGGGCACTGAAGCTTTCTTT. Its protein is CASNRGGTEAFF.

V usage is TRBV6-1 and J usage is TRBJ1-3; 7 positions match TRBD1. The CDR3 spans 15 residues. With V trimmed by 6 bases and J by 2 bases, 7 bases remained unmatched. Germline V gives CDR1 MNHNS, CDR2 SASEGT. The CDR3 DNA is TGTGCCAGCAGAACACACACAGGGGCTGGAAACACCATATATTTT. Amino acid sequence: CASRTHTGAGNTIYF.

This clonotype was seen at least ten times. The chain links TRBV12-3 or TRBV12-4 to TRBJ1-5, with D possibly TRBD1 on 6 matching bases. Trimming shortened V by 3 bases and J by 0 bases, and 18 bases separated the two germline ends. The CDR3 contains 18 residues. In nucleotides, the CDR3 is TGTGCCAGCAGTTTGTTGGGTTCAGGGGCATATAGCAATCAGCCCCAGCATTTT. This encodes CASSLLGSGAYSNQPQHF.